These 20 T cell receptor beta chains came from one sample sequenced in a study of cytomegalovirus exposure and HLA in healthy donors. PCR used 60 Vbeta primers and 13 Jbeta primers. The method was immunoSEQ multiplex PCR; TCRdb's version includes in-frame clones alone and lacks a portion of them. The sample consists of around 160,000 clones, 79% of them appearing once. The sequencing sample was made of PBMCs. These receptor sequences come from a woman between 40 and 50 years old in good health and CMV-seropositive.

The V call is TRBV29-1, the J call TRBJ1-2; maybe TRBD1 (5 bases). V lost 3 bases and J lost 5, with 13 bases in between. The CDR3 covers 13 residues. Germline V gene sequence: CDR1 SQVTM, CDR2 ANQGSEA. The CDR3 here is CSVESGGDYGYTF. The CDR3, as DNA: TGCAGCGTTGAGTCCGGGGGGGATTATGGCTACACCTTC.

V usage is TRBV5-1 and J usage is TRBJ2-7; D may be TRBD1 (6 bases). With 0 bases removed from V and 1 base from J, the gap between germline ends came to 8 bases. The CDR3 is 14 residues long. Germline V lookup: CDR1 SGHRS, CDR2 YFSETQ. The CDR3 DNA is TGCGCCAGCAGCTTGGACAGGGATTCCTACGAGCAGTACTTC. Its translation: CASSLDRDSYEQYF.

The chain uses TRBV2 and TRBJ1-2; TRBD1 matches 11 bases. Germline lookup yields CDR1 SNHLY and CDR2 FYNNEI. Trimming cost V 8 bases and J 2 bases; bases outside gene matches: 7. The CDR3 is 15 amino acids. This CDR3 is CASRVRDRGNYGYTF. Here the CDR3 DNA reads TGTGCCAGCCGCGTAAGGGACAGGGGGAACTATGGCTACACCTTC.

This clone was observed a single time. The chain has TRBV5-1 and TRBJ2-2; tentative D call: TRBD1 (6 bases). V was trimmed by 4 bases and J by 7 bases, leaving 14 bases between them. The CDR3 is 14 residues long. CDR1 is SGHRS, CDR2 YFSETQ, per germline. The CDR3 region has the DNA TGCGCCAGCAGCAAGGGACAAGTCGGCGGGGAGCTGTTTTTT. It translates to CASSKGQVGGELFF.

The V call is TRBV7-9, the J call TRBJ1-1; D is unresolved. There are 14 residues in the CDR3. Looked up from germline, CDR1 is SEHNR and CDR2 is FQNEAQ (reference sequence). V was clipped by 0 bases and J by 3 bases, with 8 bases between them. The DNA of the CDR3 is TGTGCCAGCAGCTTAGCCGGGTTGGACACTGAAGCTTTCTTT. This sequence encodes CASSLAGLDTEAFF.

The table lists this clone with a few counts. This chain connects TRBV5-1 to TRBJ1-1; no clear D. The ends were cut back, 1 base at V and 4 bases at J, with 8 bases in the middle. Germline V gene lookup returns CDR1 SGHRS and CDR2 YFSETQ. CDR3 length: 13 residues. The CDR3 coding sequence is TGCGCCAGCAGCTTGATGGGAGGCACTGAAGCTTTCTTT. Translating it yields CASSLMGGTEAFF.

This clone was observed a few times. The chain links TRBV28 to TRBJ1-6; TRBD1 might be the D (5 bases). Per the germline V gene, CDR1 is MDHEN and CDR2 is SYDVKM. The CDR3 consists of 17 residues. V was clipped by 4 bases and J by 6 bases, with 19 bases between them. The CDR3: CASSSGPAGSSNSPLHF. CDR3 coding DNA: TGTGCCAGCAGTTCCGGCCCCGCAGGGTCTAGTAATTCACCCCTCCACTTT.

J is TRBJ2-7 and V is TRBV4-1, with 10 bases identical to TRBD2. This CDR3 comprises 15 residues. Germline CDR1 reads MGHRA; CDR2 reads YSYEKL. V dropped 0 bases and J dropped 3; count of bases not matched to a gene: 2. CDR3 sequence reads: CASSQETSGVYEQYF. The CDR3 region has the DNA TGCGCCAGCAGCCAAGAAACTAGCGGGGTCTACGAGCAGTACTTC.

The chain carries TRBV6-1 and TRBJ1-1; 9 bases line up with TRBD1. The CDR3 is 15 residues long. Germline V gene sequence: CDR1 MNHNS, CDR2 SASEGT. The junction had 6 bases not matched to a gene; V was cut back by 6 bases and J by 1 base. DNA of the CDR3: TGTGCCAGCAGCACAGGGGGCGCAGGGAACACTGAAGCTTTCTTT. Its protein product is CASSTGGAGNTEAFF.

In its sample, this clone was seen a few times. This chain joins TRBV5-4 and TRBJ2-5, with 7 bases identical to TRBD2. The J segment lost 2 bases and the V segment lost 4 bases, leaving 14 bases of the junction unmatched. The germline gives CDR1 SGHNT, CDR2 YYREEE (reference sequence). This CDR3 region has 17 residues. This chain's CDR3 is CASSPSRGLQEQETQYF. Here the CDR3 DNA reads TGTGCCAGCAGCCCCAGTCGGGGACTACAAGAACAAGAGACCCAGTACTTC.

The chain links TRBV15 to TRBJ1-2; 10 bases are shared with TRBD1. CDR1 and CDR2 from the germline V gene are LNHNV and YYDKDF (reference sequence). V was clipped by 4 bases and J by 2 bases; unmatched bases: 4. The CDR3 contains 15 residues. The CDR3 nucleotides are TGTGCCACCAGCACCTGGGGACAGGGGAACTATGGCTACACCTTC. Translation gives CATSTWGQGNYGYTF.

V and J are TRBV9 and TRBJ2-3; D remains ambiguous. Germline V lookup: CDR1 SGDLS, CDR2 YYNGEE. V was shortened by 3 bases and J by 7 bases, with 12 bases between the two germline ends. This CDR3 comprises 13 residues. The chain's CDR3 is CASSATNTNTQYF. CDR3 coding DNA: TGTGCCAGCAGCGCCACTAACACTAATACGCAGTATTTT.

The chain is built from TRBV6-1 and TRBJ2-3, with 11 bases identical to TRBD2. The CDR3 extends over 15 amino acids. Germline trimming cut 4 bases from V and 2 bases from J; bases unmatched to any gene: 2. Germline V gene lookup returns CDR1 MNHNS and CDR2 SASEGT. The chain's CDR3 is CASSGLAGNTDTQYF. CDR3 sequence (DNA): TGTGCCAGCAGTGGACTAGCGGGGAACACAGATACGCAGTATTTT.

The chain combines TRBV2 with TRBJ1-1, with TRBD1 identical over 8 bases. Germline CDR1 reads SNHLY; CDR2 reads FYNNEI. The CDR3 has 16 amino acids. Germline trimming cut 1 base from V and 2 bases from J; bases unmatched to any gene: 6. The CDR3 region is CASSEGRGLFNTEAFF. The CDR3 DNA reads as TGTGCCAGCAGTGAAGGCAGGGGGCTTTTTAACACTGAAGCTTTCTTT.

In its sample, this clone was seen a few times. The chain employs TRBV7-9 and TRBJ1-4; 7 positions match TRBD1. Germline V gives CDR1 SEHNR, CDR2 FQNEAQ (reference sequence). Trimming cost V 5 bases and J 4 bases; bases outside gene matches: 7. CDR3 size: 15 residues. As DNA, the CDR3 is TGTGCCAGCAGCACAGTAGGGGGCATTAATGAAAAACTGTTTTTT. This codes for CASSTVGGINEKLFF.

This clone was observed a single time. CDR3 nucleotides: TGTGCCAGCAGTCTTGGGGCCAGCGGGGGGTGTGAGCAGTTCTTC. It encodes CASSLGASGGCEQFF. This chain links TRBV2 with TRBJ2-1; 9 nucleotides align to TRBD2. This CDR3 comprises 15 residues. After removal of 5 bases from V and 9 bases from J, the junction contained 11 bases not matched to a gene. Germline values: CDR1 SNHLY, CDR2 FYNNEI.

This clone was seen a single time. The chain uses TRBV18 and TRBJ2-2, with D perhaps TRBD1 (5 bases). CDR3 length: 13 amino acids. The V gene's germline CDR1 is KGHSH and CDR2 LQKENI. V dropped 9 bases and J dropped 0 bases, with 8 bases sitting between them. CDR3 bases: TGTGCCAGTCGACAGACGAACACCGGGGAGCTGTTTTTT. Translation gives CASRQTNTGELFF.

The genes are TRBV28 and TRBJ1-3; D gene uncertain. The CDR3 covers 13 residues. Looked up from germline, CDR1 is MDHEN and CDR2 is SYDVKM. Trimming pared 5 bases from V and 6 bases from J, leaving 11 bases between. CDR3 in amino acids: CASSRQLVNTIYF. The CDR3 coding sequence is TGTGCCAGCAGTCGACAACTGGTAAACACCATATATTTT.

This clone has a single count. The genes are TRBV27 and TRBJ2-5; 13 positions match TRBD2. Germline V gene sequence: CDR1 MNHEY, CDR2 SMNVEV (reference sequence). CDR3 length equals 15 residues. V was clipped by 5 bases and J by 5 bases; unmatched bases: 5. The CDR3: CASSLGTSGAETQYF. The CDR3 nucleotides are TGTGCCAGCAGTCTCGGGACTAGCGGGGCTGAGACCCAGTACTTC.

The chain links TRBV9 to TRBJ2-5; possibly TRBD2 for D (6 bases). CDR3 length equals 15 residues. Deletions cut 4 bases from V and 1 base from J, with 14 bases between. Looked up from germline, CDR1 is SGDLS and CDR2 is YYNGEE. In nucleotides, the CDR3 is TGTGCCAGCAGCCCCTTGGCGGGGCCCCAAGAGACCCAGTACTTC. This encodes CASSPLAGPQETQYF.